This passage covers 25 T cell receptor beta chains from one sample sequenced in a study of control samples from healthy donors and cancer patients (dated by TCRdb to 2020 to 2022). The library came from the immunoSEQ multiplex PCR assay. TCRdb took this table from immuneACCESS and kept in-frame rearrangements with V and J called. Such tables lack part of the clones; where checked against another copy, unresolved V genes explain under half of the gap, and the rest is unexplained. This sample holds 150,000 to 200,000 clones; 90% were observed only once. The ten largest account for over 1.1% of the sample. Source material: blood. The receptors here all came from a woman between 45 and 60 years old in good health.

CDR3 sequence (DNA): TGTGCCAGCAGTATACGGACGGGGCCCCAGCATTTT. Amino acids: CASSIRTGPQHF. J is TRBJ1-5 and V is TRBV28; no firm D call. Trimming pared 5 bases from V and 9 bases from J, leaving 11 bases between. Germline-derived CDR1 and CDR2 are MDHEN and SYDVKM. This CDR3 contains 12 residues. The full variable domain, with the rest looked up from reference TRBV28 and TRBJ1-5, is DVKVTQSSRYLVKRTGEKVFLECVQDMDHENMFWYRQDPGLGLRLIYFSYDVKMKEKGDIPEGYSVSREKKERFSLILESASTNQTSMYLCASSIRTGPQHFGDGTRLSIL.

The chain links TRBV2 to TRBJ2-3; TRBD1 aligns across 9 bases. The junction had 16 bases not matched to a gene; V was cut back by 6 bases and J by 3 bases. The CDR3 covers 18 residues. The germline CDR1 and CDR2 sequences are SNHLY and FYNNEI. Here the CDR3 DNA reads TGTGCCAGCAGCCCACAGGGGGCGAAACTGCAATCGACAGATACGCAGTATTTT. This gives the protein CASSPQGAKLQSTDTQYF.

V usage is TRBV28 and J usage is TRBJ2-5; tentative D call: TRBD2 (5 bases). With 5 bases removed from V and 3 bases from J, the gap between germline ends came to 19 bases. The germline CDR1 and CDR2 sequences are MDHEN and SYDVKM. The CDR3 loop spans 16 amino acids. CDR3: CASSPLGPQREETQYF. The CDR3, as DNA: TGTGCCAGCAGTCCCCTAGGACCCCAGAGGGAAGAGACCCAGTACTTC.

J is TRBJ2-3 and V is TRBV7-8; the D call may be TRBD1 or TRBD2 (5 bases each). The CDR3 totals 13 residues. Germline V gene lookup returns CDR1 SGHVS and CDR2 FQNEAQ. The V end was cut by 4 bases, the J end by 10 bases, with 15 bases between. The CDR3: CASSSGPARAQYF. Written as DNA, the CDR3 is TGTGCCAGCAGCTCGGGACCCGCGAGGGCGCAGTATTTT.

The V and J genes are TRBV10-3 and TRBJ1-2; TRBD1 matches at 7 bases. The germline V gene encodes CDR1 ENHRY and CDR2 SYGVKD. The ends lost 8 bases at V and 8 bases at J; junction bases unmatched: 11. The CDR3 spans 13 residues. The CDR3 coding sequence is TGTGCCATCGGAAGTGACAGGGTTGGCGGCTACACCTTC. This encodes CAIGSDRVGGYTF.

In its sample, this clone was seen once. The rearrangement uses TRBV5-4 and TRBJ2-1; D remains unclear. Germline lookup yields CDR1 SGHNT and CDR2 YYREEE (reference sequence). Trimming cost V 4 bases and J 1 base, with 15 bases left between them. The CDR3 is made up of 16 amino acids. For the CDR3, the DNA is TGTGCCAGCAGCCCGAGGTTGGTTGGGTCCTACAATGAGCAGTTCTTC. Translated, it gives CASSPRLVGSYNEQFF.

V and J are TRBV28 and TRBJ1-1, with unresolved D. V gave up 4 bases and J gave up 6 bases, with 12 bases separating them. The CDR3 consists of 13 residues. From germline, CDR1 is MDHEN and CDR2 SYDVKM. The CDR3 region is CASSSPADAEAFF. CDR3 in DNA: TGTGCCAGCAGTTCCCCCGCGGATGCTGAAGCTTTCTTT.

The V and J genes are TRBV30 and TRBJ1-2, with TRBD1 matching over 9 bases. The CDR3 loop spans 15 amino acids. Unmatched junction bases numbered 11, after V lost 5 bases and J lost 4 bases. The germline gives CDR1 GTSNPN, CDR2 SVGIG (reference sequence). The CDR3 spells CAWGPRDRVLYGYTF. DNA of the CDR3: TGTGCCTGGGGCCCGCGGGACAGGGTGCTCTATGGCTACACCTTC.

The chain links TRBV5-1 to TRBJ2-7; TRBD1 matches 10 bases. The J segment lost 2 bases and the V segment lost 3 bases, leaving 5 bases of the junction unmatched. The CDR3 contains 15 residues. CDR1 is SGHRS, CDR2 YFSETQ, per germline. The CDR3 sequence is CASSSGDRGPYEQYF. CDR3 coding DNA: TGCGCCAGCAGCTCAGGGGACAGGGGACCCTACGAGCAGTACTTC.

The rearrangement uses TRBV7-2 and TRBJ2-2; 9 positions match TRBD1. V lost 5 bases to trimming and J lost 3 bases; unmatched junction nucleotides: 7. Per germline, CDR1 SGHTA and CDR2 FQGNSA. CDR3 length: 16 amino acids. The CDR3 loop reads CASSPNRGLDTGELFF. CDR3 in DNA: TGTGCCAGCAGCCCAAACAGGGGGCTTGACACCGGGGAGCTGTTTTTT.

V is TRBV4-1 and J is TRBJ1-3; D perhaps matches TRBD1 (6 bases). Trimming pared 1 base from V and 4 bases from J, leaving 23 bases between. Germline V CDR1 and CDR2: MGHRA, YSYEKL. This CDR3 comprises 19 residues. CDR3: CASSQVSGAPLTLGNTIYF. CDR3 sequence (DNA): TGCGCCAGCAGCCAAGTTTCGGGGGCCCCGCTTACACTAGGAAACACCATATATTTT.

This clone was observed a handful of times. The chain joins TRBV7-3 to TRBJ2-2, with 8 nucleotides matching TRBD1. CDR3 length: 16 amino acids. The V segment lost 5 bases and the J segment 5 bases; nucleotides outside the gene matches: 10. CDR1 is SGHTA, CDR2 FQGTGA, per germline. CDR3 in amino acids: CASSLSGQGRTGELFF. CDR3 coding DNA: TGTGCCAGCAGCCTTAGCGGACAGGGCAGGACCGGGGAGCTGTTTTTT.

This clone came up once. The V and J genes are TRBV24-1 and TRBJ2-3, with 8 positions matching TRBD2. J gave up 6 bases and V 3 bases, and 10 bases lay outside the gene matches. Germline CDR1 and CDR2: KGHDR and SFDVKD. The CDR3 consists of 16 residues. This chain's CDR3 is CATSDISGTLRDTQYF. In DNA, the CDR3 is TGTGCCACCAGTGATATTAGCGGGACCTTAAGGGATACGCAGTATTTT.

In this sample, this clone turned up once. V and J are TRBV7-8 and TRBJ2-5; D ambiguous. The germline V and J ends were trimmed by 1 base and 7 bases, with 10 bases remaining between them. CDR1 and CDR2 (germline): SGHVS, FQNEAQ. The CDR3 covers 13 residues. This CDR3 is CASSLVGFGTQYF. The CDR3 DNA sequence: TGTGCCAGCAGCTTAGTTGGCTTCGGGACCCAGTACTTC.

J is TRBJ2-7 and V is TRBV7-2; 10 positions match TRBD2. The CDR3 has 15 amino acids. Germline lookup yields CDR1 SGHTA and CDR2 FQGNSA. The trim removed 4 bases at V and 5 bases at J, leaving 8 bases unmatched. This CDR3 reads CASSSQPSGSHEQYF. The CDR3 DNA is TGTGCCAGCAGCTCCCAGCCTAGCGGGAGCCACGAGCAGTACTTC.

The rearrangement uses TRBV18 and TRBJ2-1; 8 bases align to TRBD2. The germline CDR1 and CDR2 sequences are KGHSH and LQKENI. This CDR3 comprises 14 residues. With 3 bases clipped from V and 15 bases from J, the junction kept 13 bases outside the gene matches. This CDR3 reads CASSPAGEAGVTFF. In nucleotides, the CDR3 is TGTGCCAGCTCACCCGCAGGGGAAGCGGGAGTTACGTTCTTC.

The chain carries TRBV7-6 and TRBJ2-3; TRBD2 is a possible D gene (5 bases). Germline CDR1 and CDR2: SGHVS and FNYEAQ. V was clipped by 5 bases and J by 2 bases, with 17 bases between them. This CDR3 region has 16 residues. The CDR3 region has the DNA TGTGCCAGCAGCGTCCTGGGCGGAGCGGCCACAGATACGCAGTATTTT. Amino acids: CASSVLGGAATDTQYF. The full variable domain, its missing parts supplied by reference TRBV7-6 and TRBJ2-3, is GAGVSQSPRYKVTKRGQDVALRCDPISGHVSLYWYRQALGQGPEFLTYFNYEAQQDKSGLPNDRFSAERPEGSISTLTIQRTEQRDSAMYRCASSVLGGAATDTQYFGPGTRLTVL.

The chain is built from TRBV6-1 and TRBJ2-3; no definite D call. The germline gives CDR1 MNHNS, CDR2 SASEGT. The CDR3 runs 15 residues. Trimming stripped 2 bases from V and 4 bases from J, with 13 bases between. The DNA for the CDR3 is TGTGCCAGCAGTGAATTAGGTTCGGTCGCAGATACGCAGTATTTT. Its protein is CASSELGSVADTQYF.

V gene TRBV7-9 combines with J gene TRBJ2-3; D unclear. Trimming pared 4 bases from V and 0 bases from J, leaving 11 bases between. The CDR3 is 15 amino acids. Germline V lookup: CDR1 SEHNR, CDR2 FQNEAQ (reference sequence). The CDR3 sequence is CASSSLQISTDTQYF. CDR3 DNA sequence: TGTGCCAGCAGCTCGCTACAGATTAGCACAGATACGCAGTATTTT.

The V call is TRBV5-1, the J call TRBJ2-1; D is ambiguous. CDR1 and CDR2 from the germline V gene are SGHRS and YFSETQ. This CDR3 has 16 amino acids. Between the trimmed V and J ends, which lost 4 bases and 0 bases, there was a span of 14 bases. The DNA of the CDR3 is TGCGCCAGCAGCATACTGACGGGTAGCTCCTACAATGAGCAGTTCTTC. This codes for CASSILTGSSYNEQFF.

This clone has only a few counts. This chain connects TRBV27 to TRBJ2-3, with 11 bases aligning to TRBD2. The CDR3 spans 19 residues. V shed 8 bases, J shed 2 bases, and the junction held 18 bases outside the gene matches. The germline V gene has CDR1 MNHEY and CDR2 SMNVEV (reference sequence). CDR3: CASLRRLAGRGADTDTQYF. CDR3 DNA sequence: TGTGCCAGCCTCCGACGACTAGCGGGACGGGGGGCGGACACAGATACGCAGTATTTT.

The chain couples TRBV27 to TRBJ1-4; D is unresolved. Germline V CDR1 and CDR2: MNHEY, SMNVEV (reference sequence). This CDR3 spans 16 amino acids. Trimming took off 8 bases at V and 0 bases at J, with 16 bases between the two ends. In DNA form, the CDR3 reads TGTGCCAGCGCTAAGAGAGGGCCTGCAACTAATGAAAAACTGTTTTTT. Translating it yields CASAKRGPATNEKLFF.

This clone was seen once. The rearrangement uses TRBV7-2 and TRBJ2-1; TRBD2 matches 8 bases. The V gene's germline CDR1 is SGHTA and CDR2 FQGNSA. The CDR3 is made up of 14 amino acids. V shed 1 base, J shed 15 bases, and the junction held 11 bases outside the gene matches. The CDR3 spells CASSLGAGAFGAFF. CDR3 coding DNA: TGTGCCAGCAGCTTAGGAGCGGGGGCCTTCGGGGCGTTCTTC.

The chain has TRBV27 and TRBJ2-2; 7 positions match TRBD2. Trimming cost V 4 bases and J 0 bases; bases outside gene matches: 8. Germline V gene data show CDR1 as MNHEY and CDR2 as SMNVEV (reference sequence). CDR3 size: 17 residues. CDR3 nucleotide sequence: TGTGCCAGCAGTTCCCGCCCCGGGACTACGAACACCGGGGAGCTGTTTTTT. It translates to CASSSRPGTTNTGELFF.

This CDR3 reads CASSPMAASTAVNTEAFF. CDR3 DNA: TGTGCCAGCTCACCAATGGCGGCGTCGACGGCTGTGAACACTGAAGCTTTCTTT. V usage is TRBV18 and J usage is TRBJ1-1; no reliable D call. Deletions cut 2 bases from V and 0 bases from J, with 19 bases between. The CDR3 totals 18 residues. Germline-derived CDR1 and CDR2 are KGHSH and LQKENI.